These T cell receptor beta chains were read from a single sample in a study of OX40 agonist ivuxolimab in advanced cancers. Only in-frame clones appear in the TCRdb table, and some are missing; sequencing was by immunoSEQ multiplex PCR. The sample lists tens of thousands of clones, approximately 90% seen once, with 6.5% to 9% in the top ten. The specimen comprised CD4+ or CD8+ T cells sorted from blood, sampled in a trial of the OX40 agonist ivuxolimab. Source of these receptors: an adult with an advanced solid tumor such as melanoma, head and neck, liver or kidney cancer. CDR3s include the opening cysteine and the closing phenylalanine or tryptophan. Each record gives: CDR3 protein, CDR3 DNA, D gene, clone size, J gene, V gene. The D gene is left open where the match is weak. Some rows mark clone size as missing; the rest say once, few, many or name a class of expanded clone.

cdr3_aa: CASSVSGLEIAEQYF
cdr3_nt: TGTGCCAGCAGCGTATCAGGACTAGAAATTGCGGAGCAGTACTTC
d_call: TRBD2
clone_size: -
j_call: TRBJ2-5
v_call: TRBV9

cdr3_aa: CASSRLAGPQETQYF
cdr3_nt: TGTGCCAGCAGCAGACTAGCGGGACCTCAAGAGACCCAGTACTTC
d_call: TRBD2
clone_size: -
j_call: TRBJ2-5
v_call: TRBV2

cdr3_aa: CASSFRGTELMNTEAFF
cdr3_nt: TGCGCCAGCAGCTTTCGGGGGACAGAGCTTATGAACACTGAAGCTTTCTTT
d_call: TRBD1
clone_size: -
j_call: TRBJ1-1
v_call: TRBV5-1

cdr3_aa: CASSVATTNTGELFF
cdr3_nt: TGTGCCAGCAGCGTAGCAACCACGAACACCGGGGAGCTGTTTTTT
d_call: -
clone_size: -
j_call: TRBJ2-2
v_call: TRBV9

cdr3_aa: CASSLNLGTDTQYF
cdr3_nt: TGTGCCAGCAGCTTAAACCTAGGAACAGATACGCAGTATTTT
d_call: -
clone_size: -
j_call: TRBJ2-3
v_call: TRBV7-2

cdr3_aa: CASSSSGVYEQYF
cdr3_nt: TGTGCCAGCTCCTCTAGCGGGGTCTACGAGCAGTACTTC
d_call: TRBD2
clone_size: -
j_call: TRBJ2-7
v_call: TRBV19

cdr3_aa: CASSKGSSSGANVLTF
cdr3_nt: TGTGCCAGCAGCAAGGGAAGTTCCTCTGGGGCCAACGTCCTGACTTTC
d_call: -
clone_size: -
j_call: TRBJ2-6
v_call: TRBV21-1

cdr3_aa: CASSFVQYTDTQYF
cdr3_nt: TGTGCCAGCAGTTTTGTACAGTACACAGATACGCAGTATTTT
d_call: -
clone_size: -
j_call: TRBJ2-3
v_call: TRBV27

cdr3_aa: CASRQRGGSYEQYF
cdr3_nt: TGTGCCAGCAGGCAAAGGGGCGGCTCCTACGAGCAGTACTTC
d_call: -
clone_size: once
j_call: TRBJ2-7
v_call: TRBV28

cdr3_aa: CASIHSTGNYGYTF
cdr3_nt: TGTGCCAGCATCCACTCGACAGGCAACTATGGCTACACCTTC
d_call: -
clone_size: -
j_call: TRBJ1-2
v_call: TRBV6-5

cdr3_aa: CASSATGNSGNTIYF
cdr3_nt: TGTGCCAGCAGCGCAACAGGGAACTCTGGAAACACCATATATTTT
d_call: -
clone_size: -
j_call: TRBJ1-3
v_call: TRBV7-9

cdr3_aa: CASSYSSGSQPQHF
cdr3_nt: TGTGCCAGCAGTTACTCGTCAGGGTCCCAGCCCCAGCATTTT
d_call: -
clone_size: -
j_call: TRBJ1-5
v_call: TRBV6-5

cdr3_aa: CASSLSRTGAYEQYF
cdr3_nt: TGTGCCAGCTCACTTTCCCGGACAGGGGCCTACGAGCAGTACTTC
d_call: TRBD1
clone_size: -
j_call: TRBJ2-7
v_call: TRBV18

cdr3_aa: CASSQEKGAVGGYTF
cdr3_nt: TGTGCCAGCAGCCAAGAAAAGGGGGCGGTTGGTGGCTACACCTTC
d_call: TRBD1
clone_size: -
j_call: TRBJ1-2
v_call: TRBV7-9

cdr3_aa: CASSLGSPGREQFF
cdr3_nt: TGTGCCAGCAGCTTAGGGTCCCCGGGAAGGGAGCAGTTCTTC
d_call: -
clone_size: -
j_call: TRBJ2-1
v_call: TRBV13

cdr3_aa: CASSFLGQGAGELFF
cdr3_nt: TGTGCCAGCAGCTTCCTCGGACAGGGAGCCGGGGAGCTGTTTTTT
d_call: TRBD1
clone_size: -
j_call: TRBJ2-2
v_call: TRBV7-2

cdr3_aa: CASRGQTYEQYF
cdr3_nt: TGTGCCAGCAGAGGACAGACCTACGAGCAGTACTTC
d_call: -
clone_size: -
j_call: TRBJ2-7
v_call: TRBV11-2

cdr3_aa: CASSPAGALQETQYF
cdr3_nt: TGTGCCAGCAGCCCCGCAGGGGCCCTCCAAGAGACCCAGTACTTC
d_call: -
clone_size: -
j_call: TRBJ2-5
v_call: TRBV5-4

cdr3_aa: CASSLAGGGQPQHF
cdr3_nt: TGTGCCAGCAGCTTGGCCGGGGGCGGGCAGCCCCAGCATTTT
d_call: -
clone_size: -
j_call: TRBJ1-5
v_call: TRBV5-4

cdr3_aa: CASSISGDLQFF
cdr3_nt: TGTGCCAGTAGTATTTCTGGGGACTTACAGTTCTTC
d_call: -
clone_size: -
j_call: TRBJ2-1
v_call: TRBV19

cdr3_aa: CASIFSGGGYNEQFF
cdr3_nt: TGTGCCAGCATCTTCTCGGGGGGCGGCTACAATGAGCAGTTCTTC
d_call: -
clone_size: -
j_call: TRBJ2-1
v_call: TRBV6-1

cdr3_aa: CASSPGQANTGELFF
cdr3_nt: TGTGCCAGCTCACCGGGACAGGCGAACACCGGGGAGCTGTTTTTT
d_call: TRBD1
clone_size: -
j_call: TRBJ2-2
v_call: TRBV18

cdr3_aa: CAWSVQGAREKLFF
cdr3_nt: TGTGCCTGGAGTGTACAGGGGGCGAGGGAAAAACTGTTTTTT
d_call: TRBD1
clone_size: -
j_call: TRBJ1-4
v_call: TRBV30

cdr3_aa: CASSVGLAGGDWADTQYF
cdr3_nt: TGTGCCAGCAGCGTGGGGCTAGCGGGAGGTGATTGGGCAGATACGCAGTATTTT
d_call: TRBD2
clone_size: -
j_call: TRBJ2-3
v_call: TRBV9